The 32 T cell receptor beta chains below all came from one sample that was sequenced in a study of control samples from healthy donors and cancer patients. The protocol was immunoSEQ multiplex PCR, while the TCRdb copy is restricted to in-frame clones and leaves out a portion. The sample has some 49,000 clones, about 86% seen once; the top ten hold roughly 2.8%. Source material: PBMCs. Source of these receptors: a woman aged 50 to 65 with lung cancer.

The CDR3 is CASSLEGRSNQPQHF. The CDR3 DNA sequence: TGTGCCAGCAGTTTAGAGGGAAGAAGCAATCAGCCCCAGCATTTT. V usage is TRBV28 and J usage is TRBJ1-5; D gene uncertain. The CDR3 is 15 residues long. CDR1 is MDHEN, CDR2 SYDVKM, per germline. V shed 2 bases and J shed 1 base, with 9 bases lying between them.

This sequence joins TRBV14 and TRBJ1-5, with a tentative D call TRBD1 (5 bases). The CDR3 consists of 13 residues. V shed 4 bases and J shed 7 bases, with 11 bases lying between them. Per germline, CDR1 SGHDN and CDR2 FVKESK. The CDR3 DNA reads TGTGCCAGCAGCCGTAGGGGAAGCCAGCCCCAGCATTTT. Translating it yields CASSRRGSQPQHF.

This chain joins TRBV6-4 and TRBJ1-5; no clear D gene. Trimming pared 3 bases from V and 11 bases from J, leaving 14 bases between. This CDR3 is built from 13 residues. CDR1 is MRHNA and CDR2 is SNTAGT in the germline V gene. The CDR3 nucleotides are TGTGCCAGCAGTGAGGGTCCCCATAGGGCCCAGCATTTT. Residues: CASSEGPHRAQHF.

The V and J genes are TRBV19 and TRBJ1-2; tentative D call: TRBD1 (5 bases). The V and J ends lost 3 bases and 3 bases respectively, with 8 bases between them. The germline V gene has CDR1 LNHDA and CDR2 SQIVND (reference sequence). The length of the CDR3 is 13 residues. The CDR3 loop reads CASSIGGDYGYTF. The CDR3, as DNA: TGTGCCAGTAGTATCGGGGGGGACTATGGCTACACCTTC.

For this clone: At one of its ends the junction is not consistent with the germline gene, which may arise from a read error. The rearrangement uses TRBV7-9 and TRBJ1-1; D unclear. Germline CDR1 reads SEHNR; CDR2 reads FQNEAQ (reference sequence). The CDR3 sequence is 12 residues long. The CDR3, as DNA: TGTGCCAGCCGAGGAGAGAACCCTGAAGCTTTCTTT. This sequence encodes CASRGENPEAFF. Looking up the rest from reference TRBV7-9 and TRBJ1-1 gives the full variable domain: DTGVSQNPRHKITKRGQNVTFRCDPISEHNRLYWYRQTLGQGPEFLTYFQNEAQLEKSRLLSDRFSAERPKGSFSTLEIQRTEQGDSAMYLCASRGENPEAFFGQGTRLTVV.

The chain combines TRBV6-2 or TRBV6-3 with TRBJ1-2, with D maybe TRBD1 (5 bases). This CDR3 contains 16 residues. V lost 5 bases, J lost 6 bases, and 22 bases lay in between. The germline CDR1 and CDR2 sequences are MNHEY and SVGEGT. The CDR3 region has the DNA TGTGCCAGCAGTCCGGGCCACTGGGACGACCTCGATGGCTACACCTTC. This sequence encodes CASSPGHWDDLDGYTF.

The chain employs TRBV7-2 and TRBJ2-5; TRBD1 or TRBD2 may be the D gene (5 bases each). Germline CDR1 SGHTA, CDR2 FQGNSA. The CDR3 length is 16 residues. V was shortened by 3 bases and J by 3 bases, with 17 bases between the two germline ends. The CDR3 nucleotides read TGTGCCAGCAGCTTCCCGGGACGGTATAAGAAAGAGACCCAGTACTTC. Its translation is CASSFPGRYKKETQYF.

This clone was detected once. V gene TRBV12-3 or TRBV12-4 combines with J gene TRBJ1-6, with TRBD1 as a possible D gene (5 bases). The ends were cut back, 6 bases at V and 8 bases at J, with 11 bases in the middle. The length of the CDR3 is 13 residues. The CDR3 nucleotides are TGTGCCAGCAGAGGGGCGAATGATTCACCCCTCCACTTT. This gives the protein CASRGANDSPLHF.

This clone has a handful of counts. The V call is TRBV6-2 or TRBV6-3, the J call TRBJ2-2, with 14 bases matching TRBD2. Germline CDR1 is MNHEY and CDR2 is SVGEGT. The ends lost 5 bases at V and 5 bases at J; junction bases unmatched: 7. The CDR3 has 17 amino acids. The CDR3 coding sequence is TGTGCCAGCAGTCCCCGGACTAGCGGGGGGTTAACCGGGGAGCTGTTTTTT. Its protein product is CASSPRTSGGLTGELFF.

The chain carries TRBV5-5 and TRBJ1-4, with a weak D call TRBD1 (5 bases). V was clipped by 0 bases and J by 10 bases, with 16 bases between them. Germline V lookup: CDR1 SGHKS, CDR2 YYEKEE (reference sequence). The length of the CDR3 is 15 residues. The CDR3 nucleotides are TGTGCCAGCAGCTTGGGGGTTCAGGGCAACGGAAAACTGTTTTTT. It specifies CASSLGVQGNGKLFF.

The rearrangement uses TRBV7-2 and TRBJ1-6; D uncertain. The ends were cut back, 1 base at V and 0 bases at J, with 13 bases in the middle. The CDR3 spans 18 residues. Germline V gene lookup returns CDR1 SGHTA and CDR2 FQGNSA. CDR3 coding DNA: TGTGCCAGCAGCTTAGAGGGCCGCCGAGGCTCCTATAATTCACCCCTCCACTTT. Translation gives CASSLEGRRGSYNSPLHF.

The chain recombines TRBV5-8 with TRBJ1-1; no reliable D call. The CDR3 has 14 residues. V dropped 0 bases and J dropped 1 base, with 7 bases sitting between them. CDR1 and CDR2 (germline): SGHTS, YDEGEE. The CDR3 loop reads CASSLAGRNTEAFF. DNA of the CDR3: TGTGCCAGCAGCTTGGCTGGGAGGAACACTGAAGCTTTCTTT.

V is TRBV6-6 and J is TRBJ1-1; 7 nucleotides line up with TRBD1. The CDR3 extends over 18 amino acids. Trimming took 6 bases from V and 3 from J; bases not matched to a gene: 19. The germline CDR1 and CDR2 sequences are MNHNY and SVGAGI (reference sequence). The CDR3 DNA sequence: TGTGCCAGCAGCCGAGGACAGGCGTGGGGGGGGAGGGACACTGAAGCTTTCTTT. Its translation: CASSRGQAWGGRDTEAFF.

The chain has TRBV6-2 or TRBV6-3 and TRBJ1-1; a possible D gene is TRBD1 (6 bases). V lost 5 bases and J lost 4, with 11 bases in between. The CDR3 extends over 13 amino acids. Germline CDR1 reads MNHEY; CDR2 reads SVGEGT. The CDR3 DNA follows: TGTGCCAGCAGTGACCAACAGGGCACTGAAGCTTTCTTT. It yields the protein CASSDQQGTEAFF.

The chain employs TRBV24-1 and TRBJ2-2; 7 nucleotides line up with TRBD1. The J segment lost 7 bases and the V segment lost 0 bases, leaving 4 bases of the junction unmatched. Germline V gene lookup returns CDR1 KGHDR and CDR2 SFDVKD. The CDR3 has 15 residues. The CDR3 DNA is TGTGCCACCAGTGATTTGCAGGGGGTCCACGGGGAGCTGTTTTTT. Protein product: CATSDLQGVHGELFF.

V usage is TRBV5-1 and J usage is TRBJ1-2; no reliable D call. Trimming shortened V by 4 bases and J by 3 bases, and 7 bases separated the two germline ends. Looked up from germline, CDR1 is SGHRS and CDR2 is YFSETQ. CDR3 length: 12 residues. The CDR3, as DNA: TGCGCCAGCAGCCTCGATTACTATGGCTACACCTTC. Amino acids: CASSLDYYGYTF.

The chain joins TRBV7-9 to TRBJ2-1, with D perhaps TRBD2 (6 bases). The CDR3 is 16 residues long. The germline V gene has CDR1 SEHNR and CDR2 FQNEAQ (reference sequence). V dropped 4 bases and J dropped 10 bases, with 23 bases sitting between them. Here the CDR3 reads CASSYEGHGPGGEQFF. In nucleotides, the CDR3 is TGTGCCAGCAGCTACGAGGGTCACGGACCTGGGGGGGAGCAGTTCTTC.

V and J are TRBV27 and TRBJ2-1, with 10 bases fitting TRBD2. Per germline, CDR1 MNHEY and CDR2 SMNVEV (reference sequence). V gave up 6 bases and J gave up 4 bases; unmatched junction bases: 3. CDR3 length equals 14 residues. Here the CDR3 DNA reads TGTGCCAGCAGGGGACTAGCGCAGTACAATGAGCAGTTCTTC. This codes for CASRGLAQYNEQFF.

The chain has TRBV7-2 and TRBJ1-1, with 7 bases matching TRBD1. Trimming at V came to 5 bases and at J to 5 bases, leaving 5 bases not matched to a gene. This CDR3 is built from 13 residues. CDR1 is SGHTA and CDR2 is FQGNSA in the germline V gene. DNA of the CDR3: TGTGCCAGCAGCACCCGACAGGGAACTGAAGCTTTCTTT. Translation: CASSTRQGTEAFF.

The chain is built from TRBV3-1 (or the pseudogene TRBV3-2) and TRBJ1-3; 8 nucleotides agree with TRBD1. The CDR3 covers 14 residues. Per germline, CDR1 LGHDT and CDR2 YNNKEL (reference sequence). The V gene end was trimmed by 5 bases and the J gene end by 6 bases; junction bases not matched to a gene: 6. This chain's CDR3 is CASSLRTGTNTIYF. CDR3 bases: TGTGCCAGCAGCTTAAGGACAGGGACAAACACCATATATTTT.

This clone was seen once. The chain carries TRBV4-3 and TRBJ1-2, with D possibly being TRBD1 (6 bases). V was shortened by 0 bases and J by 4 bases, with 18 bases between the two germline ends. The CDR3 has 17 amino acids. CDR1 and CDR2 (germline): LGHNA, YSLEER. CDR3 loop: CASSQDRLAGQLYGYTF. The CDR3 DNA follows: TGCGCCAGCAGCCAAGACCGCTTGGCCGGACAGCTCTATGGCTACACCTTC.

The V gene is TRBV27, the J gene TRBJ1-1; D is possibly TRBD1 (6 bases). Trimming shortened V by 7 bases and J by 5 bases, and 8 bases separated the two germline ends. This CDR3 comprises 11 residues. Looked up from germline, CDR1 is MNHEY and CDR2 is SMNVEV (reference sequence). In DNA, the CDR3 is TGTGCCAGCACCACAGGGACTGAAGCTTTCTTT. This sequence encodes CASTTGTEAFF.

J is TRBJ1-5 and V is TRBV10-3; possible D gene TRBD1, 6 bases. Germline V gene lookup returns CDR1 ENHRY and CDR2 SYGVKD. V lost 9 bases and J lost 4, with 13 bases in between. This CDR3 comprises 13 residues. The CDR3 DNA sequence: TGTGCCATGAGGGCAGGGGAAAATCAGCCCCAGCATTTT. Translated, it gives CAMRAGENQPQHF.

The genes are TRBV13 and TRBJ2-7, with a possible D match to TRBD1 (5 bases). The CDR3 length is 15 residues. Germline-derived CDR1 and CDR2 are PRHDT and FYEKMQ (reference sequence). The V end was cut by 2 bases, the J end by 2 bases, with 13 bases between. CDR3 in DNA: TGTGCCAGCAGCTTAACGGGCAGGGTGACCTACGAGCAGTACTTC. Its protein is CASSLTGRVTYEQYF.

CDR3 nucleotide sequence: TGCGCCAGCAGCTTGGGGGCTTGGAACACTGAAGCTTTCTTT. As protein: CASSLGAWNTEAFF. The J gene is TRBJ1-1, the V gene TRBV5-1; D gene uncertain. The CDR3 is 14 residues long. Germline V gene lookup returns CDR1 SGHRS and CDR2 YFSETQ. V dropped 0 bases and J dropped 1 base, with 7 bases sitting between them.

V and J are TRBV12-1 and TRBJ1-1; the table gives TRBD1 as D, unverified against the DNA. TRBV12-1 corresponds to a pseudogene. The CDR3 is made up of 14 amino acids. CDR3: CASSFSQGDTEAFF. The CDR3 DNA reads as TGTGCCAGCAGCTTTAGCCAGGGGGACACTGAAGCTTTCTTT.

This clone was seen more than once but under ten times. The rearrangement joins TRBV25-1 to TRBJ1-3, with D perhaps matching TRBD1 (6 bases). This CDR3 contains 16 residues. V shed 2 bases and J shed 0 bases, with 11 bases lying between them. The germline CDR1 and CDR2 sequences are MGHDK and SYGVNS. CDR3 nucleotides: TGTGCCAGCAGTGAACCCAGGGGACACTCTGGAAACACCATATATTTT. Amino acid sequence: CASSEPRGHSGNTIYF.

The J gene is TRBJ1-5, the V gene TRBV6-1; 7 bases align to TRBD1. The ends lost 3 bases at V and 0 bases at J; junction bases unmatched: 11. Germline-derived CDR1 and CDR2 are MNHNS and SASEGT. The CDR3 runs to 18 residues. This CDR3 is CASSDGTEDVYSNQPQHF. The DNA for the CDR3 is TGTGCCAGCAGTGATGGGACAGAGGACGTCTATAGCAATCAGCCCCAGCATTTT.

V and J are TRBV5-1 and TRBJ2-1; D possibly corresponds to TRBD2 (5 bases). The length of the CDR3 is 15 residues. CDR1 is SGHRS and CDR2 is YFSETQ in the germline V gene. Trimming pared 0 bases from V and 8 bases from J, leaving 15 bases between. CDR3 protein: CASSLAGWELDEQFF. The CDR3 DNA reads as TGCGCCAGCAGCTTGGCGGGATGGGAGTTAGATGAGCAGTTCTTC.

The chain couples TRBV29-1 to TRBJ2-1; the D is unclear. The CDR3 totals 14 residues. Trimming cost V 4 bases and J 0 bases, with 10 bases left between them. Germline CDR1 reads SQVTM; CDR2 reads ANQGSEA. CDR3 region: CSVGVTTSYNEQFF. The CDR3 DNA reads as TGCAGCGTTGGGGTTACCACCTCCTACAATGAGCAGTTCTTC.

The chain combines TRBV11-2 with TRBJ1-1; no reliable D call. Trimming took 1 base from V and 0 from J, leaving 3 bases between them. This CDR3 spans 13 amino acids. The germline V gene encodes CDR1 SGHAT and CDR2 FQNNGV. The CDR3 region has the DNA TGTGCCAGCAGCTTAGGTCTGAACACTGAAGCTTTCTTT. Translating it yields CASSLGLNTEAFF.

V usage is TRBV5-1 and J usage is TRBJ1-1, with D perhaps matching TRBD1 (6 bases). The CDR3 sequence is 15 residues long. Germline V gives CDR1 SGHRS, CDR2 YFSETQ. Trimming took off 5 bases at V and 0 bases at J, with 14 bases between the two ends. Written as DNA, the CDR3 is TGCGCCAGCAGGTGGACAGCGGGGATGAACACTGAAGCTTTCTTT. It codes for CASRWTAGMNTEAFF.